This T cell receptor beta chain originates from a study of blood T cell repertoires in COVID-19. Study-wide background: Some COVID-19 samples were acute and others convalescent; all came from the United States, Italy and Spain.

The CDR3 length is 16 residues. Trimming took 6 bases from V and 2 from J; bases not matched to a gene: 12. Germline CDR1 reads SNHLY; CDR2 reads FYNNEI. Sequencing was performed with immunoSEQ multiplex PCR; in TCRdb, only in-frame clones are kept and a portion is missing. The sample yields over 80,000 clones, approximately 91% seen once. The TCR was taken from a human donor with active COVID-19. The donor label of this sample is uncertain. V gene TRBV2 combines with J gene TRBJ2-7, with TRBD1 matching 8 bases. The specimen sequenced was peripheral blood. The CDR3 coding sequence is TGTGCCAGCAGCCTCCGACAGGGGAGACAACCCTACGAGCAGTACTTC. The encoded protein is CASSLRQGRQPYEQYF.